Each of the 14 T cell receptor beta chains below was sequenced from the same sample in a study of CD8 T cells in ankylosing spondylitis. MiXCR, run by TCRdb on the 5' RACE reads, gives a single entry per CDR3 protein. The repertoire holds about 140,000 distinct CDR3 sequences, with more than 7% as singletons. Sample: synovial fluid, either unsorted or a sorted T cell fraction (not recorded which). The receptors were sampled from a male donor with ankylosing spondylitis.

V is TRBV7-3 and J is TRBJ2-7, with D possibly being TRBD2 (6 bases). V shed 3 bases and J shed 2 bases, with 14 bases lying between them. Germline loops: CDR1 SGHTA, CDR2 FQGTGA. The CDR3 has 15 amino acids. CDR3 coding DNA: TGTGCCAGCAGCTTGTACTCCGGGGGACCCTACGAGCAGTACTTC. It translates to CASSLYSGGPYEQYF.

The rearrangement joins TRBV18 to TRBJ1-5; D uncertain. The CDR3 spans 17 residues. Trimming left V 0 bases short and J 3 bases short, with 15 bases between. CDR1 is KGHSH, CDR2 LQKENI, per germline. The DNA of the CDR3 is TGTGCCAGCTCACCACCCAATTCCGGCTCCCTCAATCAGCCCCAGCATTTT. This codes for CASSPPNSGSLNQPQHF.

J is TRBJ1-1 and V is TRBV20-1; 11 bases line up with TRBD1. The CDR3 has 12 amino acids. Trimming took 5 bases from V and 11 from J; bases not matched to a gene: 7. Germline lookup yields CDR1 DFQATT and CDR2 SNEGSKA (reference sequence). The CDR3 nucleotides are TGCAGTGCTGAGGGGACAGGGGGTAGGGCTTTCTTT. This encodes CSAEGTGGRAFF.

This chain joins TRBV13 and TRBJ1-1; D not resolved. Germline-derived CDR1 and CDR2 are PRHDT and FYEKMQ (reference sequence). The CDR3 is made up of 13 amino acids. Trimming took 3 bases from V and 5 from J, leaving 10 bases between them. CDR3 region: CASSFRDGTEAFF. CDR3 bases: TGTGCCAGCAGCTTCCGTGATGGGACTGAAGCTTTCTTT.

In its sample, this clonotype was seen many times. It may be a read error: a sequence one base away is much more abundant. This chain uses TRBV11-2 with TRBJ1-1; 7 positions agree with TRBD1. The V and J ends lost 5 bases and 1 base, in that order; junction bases with no gene match: 1. This CDR3 region has 13 residues. Germline CDR1 is SGHAT and CDR2 is FQNNGV. The CDR3 nucleotides are TGTGCCAGCAGCGGGGACAGGAACACTGAAGCTTTCTTT. It translates to CASSGDRNTEAFF.

This clonotype was recorded at least ten times. This sequence joins TRBV29-1 and TRBJ2-5; D tentatively reads TRBD1 or TRBD2 (5 bases each). Per germline, CDR1 SQVTM and CDR2 ANQGSEA. With 6 bases removed from V and 2 bases from J, the gap between germline ends came to 10 bases. CDR3 length: 12 residues. As DNA, the CDR3 is TGCAGCGTGGGGGAACAGCAAGAGACCCAGTACTTC. Its protein product is CSVGEQQETQYF.

The chain has TRBV20-1 and TRBJ1-1; 9 positions match TRBD1. With 4 bases clipped from V and 2 bases from J, the junction kept 5 bases outside the gene matches. This CDR3 spans 14 amino acids. Germline loops: CDR1 DFQATT, CDR2 SNEGSKA (reference sequence). As DNA, the CDR3 is TGCAGTGCTACCACAGGGGGCGGAAACACTGAAGCTTTCTTT. Its translation is CSATTGGGNTEAFF.

The rearrangement joins TRBV12-3 or TRBV12-4 to TRBJ1-1, with D possibly TRBD1 on 5 matching bases. V was cut by 1 base and J by 4 bases, with 13 bases left in between. The CDR3 loop spans 15 amino acids. Here the CDR3 reads CASSLGGFSPTEAFF. The CDR3 coding sequence is TGTGCCAGCAGTTTAGGGGGCTTTTCCCCCACTGAAGCTTTCTTT.

The sample holds many counts of this clonotype. The chain carries TRBV7-2 and TRBJ2-7; no definite D call. Germline V gives CDR1 SGHTA, CDR2 FQGNSA. The CDR3 has 14 residues. The V end was cut by 2 bases, the J end by 0 bases, with 8 bases between. This CDR3 is CASSLIGASYEQYF. DNA for the CDR3: TGTGCCAGCAGCTTAATAGGAGCCTCCTACGAGCAGTACTTC.

This clonotype was seen at least ten times. This chain links TRBV7-2 with TRBJ2-1; D may be TRBD2 (6 bases). Germline V CDR1 and CDR2: SGHTA, FQGNSA. The CDR3 is 13 residues long. V shed 5 bases and J shed 9 bases, with 14 bases lying between them. The CDR3 sequence is CASSPFGGSEQFF. The CDR3 coding sequence is TGTGCCAGCAGCCCATTCGGGGGTAGTGAGCAGTTCTTC.

This chain uses TRBV24-1 with TRBJ2-1, with D possibly being TRBD2 (6 bases). With 1 base removed from V and 14 bases from J, the gap between germline ends came to 11 bases. The CDR3 has 12 residues. CDR1 is KGHDR and CDR2 is SFDVKD in the germline V gene. The CDR3 bases are TGTGCCACCAGTGATTTAGCGACTAGTAAGTTCTTC. Translation gives CATSDLATSKFF.

The rearrangement links TRBV27 to TRBJ1-2; the match to TRBD1 covers 7 bases. Germline V gene lookup returns CDR1 MNHEY and CDR2 SMNVEV (reference sequence). The CDR3 extends over 16 amino acids. The J segment lost 4 bases and the V segment lost 7 bases, leaving 15 bases of the junction unmatched. CDR3 in amino acids: CASTSVQGGLRYGYTF. The CDR3 DNA reads TGTGCCAGCACCTCTGTCCAGGGGGGCCTTCGCTATGGCTACACCTTC.

The rearrangement links TRBV18 to TRBJ2-7; the D gene is possibly TRBD1 (6 bases). The length of the CDR3 is 14 residues. Trimming took off 3 bases at V and 0 bases at J, with 9 bases between the two ends. The germline gives CDR1 KGHSH, CDR2 LQKENI. The CDR3 reads CASSPGQNSYEQYF. In DNA form, the CDR3 reads TGTGCCAGCTCACCCGGACAGAACTCCTACGAGCAGTACTTC.

This sequence joins TRBV29-1 and TRBJ1-4, with D tentatively TRBD1 (5 bases). Germline V lookup: CDR1 SQVTM, CDR2 ANQGSEA. Trimming took 6 bases from V and 0 from J, leaving 17 bases between them. This CDR3 region has 16 residues. The CDR3 coding sequence is TGCAGCGTCATATGGGGGGGGTCTGCAACTAATGAAAAACTGTTTTTT. It encodes CSVIWGGSATNEKLFF. Variable domain in full (rest from reference TRBV29-1 and TRBJ1-4): SAVISQKPSRDICQRGTSLTIQCQVDSQVTMMFWYRQQPGQSLTLIATANQGSEATYESGFVIDKFPISRPNLTFSTLTVSNMSPEDSSIYLCSVIWGGSATNEKLFFGSGTQLSVL.